The 20 T cell receptor beta chains in this list originate from one sample, sequenced in a study of cytomegalovirus exposure and HLA in healthy donors. PCR was performed using 60 Vbeta and 13 Jbeta primers. The protocol was immunoSEQ multiplex PCR, while the TCRdb copy is restricted to in-frame clones and leaves out a portion. This sample has 160,000 or so clones; around 80% occur once, and the top ten carry around 1.9%. The sequenced sample consisted of PBMCs. These receptors originate from a man in his forties in good health and CMV-seronegative.

This clone has just a few counts. The chain recombines TRBV7-9 with TRBJ2-7; D is unresolved. Trimming removed 5 bases at V and 12 bases at J, with 14 bases between. The CDR3 covers 11 residues. Germline CDR1 and CDR2: SEHNR and FQNEAQ (reference sequence). The CDR3: CASSQTRSWYF. The CDR3 DNA sequence: TGTGCCAGCAGCCAAACCAGGTCCTGGTACTTC.

This chain links TRBV5-4 with TRBJ2-7, with 8 nucleotides matching TRBD2. Trimming removed 1 base from V and 7 bases from J; junction bases left unmatched: 10. The CDR3 is 15 residues long. Germline CDR1 SGHNT, CDR2 YYREEE (reference sequence). The CDR3 loop is CASSLKGLVIGEQYF. The DNA for the CDR3 is TGTGCCAGCAGCTTGAAGGGACTAGTGATCGGTGAGCAGTACTTC.

The chain combines TRBV23-1 with TRBJ2-7, with TRBD2 as a possible D gene (6 bases). TRBV23-1 is identified as an open reading frame with a role that is uncertain. V was cut by 0 bases and J by 4 bases, with 7 bases left in between. The CDR3 covers 13 residues. The CDR3 coding sequence is TGCGCCAGCAGTCAATCGGGACTGTACGAGCAGTACTTC. It codes for CASSQSGLYEQYF.

V gene TRBV7-2 combines with J gene TRBJ2-5; weak D call: TRBD1 (6 bases). The CDR3 is 15 residues long. V was shortened by 1 base and J by 1 base, with 10 bases between the two germline ends. CDR1 and CDR2 (germline): SGHTA, FQGNSA. The CDR3 nucleotides read TGTGCCAGCAGCTTAGTTTACAGGGCCCAAGAGACCCAGTACTTC. It is translated as CASSLVYRAQETQYF. The entire variable domain, with the rest obtained from reference TRBV7-2 and TRBJ2-5, is as follows: GAGVSQSPSNKVTEKGKDVELRCDPISGHTALYWYRQSLGQGLEFLIYFQGNSAPDKSGLPSDRFSAERTGGSVSTLTIQRTQQEDSAVYLCASSLVYRAQETQYFGPGTRLLVL.

The chain carries TRBV28 and TRBJ1-5, with D possibly TRBD1 on 5 matching bases. V lost 6 bases and J lost 3, with 6 bases in between. This CDR3 has 12 residues. Germline V gene sequence: CDR1 MDHEN, CDR2 SYDVKM. The CDR3 here is CASRGPNQPQHF. CDR3 coding DNA: TGTGCCAGCAGGGGGCCCAATCAGCCCCAGCATTTT.

The chain has TRBV2 and TRBJ1-4; D might be TRBD1 (6 bases). In germline, CDR1 is SNHLY, CDR2 FYNNEI. The CDR3 runs to 16 residues. V lost 4 bases, J lost 8 bases, and 20 bases lay in between. In DNA, the CDR3 is TGTGCCAGCAGTGTGGGCGCACAGGGAGCAAGCGAAAAACTGTTTTTT. Translation gives CASSVGAQGASEKLFF.

The genes are TRBV7-8 and TRBJ2-1; 8 nucleotides agree with TRBD1. Looked up from germline, CDR1 is SGHVS and CDR2 is FQNEAQ. The CDR3 is made up of 13 amino acids. Trimming took 3 bases from V and 8 from J; bases not matched to a gene: 3. The DNA for the CDR3 is TGTGCCAGCAGCTTGGACAGGGTGCATGAGCAGTTCTTC. It specifies CASSLDRVHEQFF.

The V gene is TRBV28, the J gene TRBJ1-5, with TRBD1 matching over 9 bases. The V gene end was trimmed by 6 bases and the J gene end by 5 bases; junction bases not matched to a gene: 11. In germline, CDR1 is MDHEN, CDR2 SYDVKM. The length of the CDR3 is 16 residues. The CDR3: CASSLTQGAGDQPQHF. The CDR3, as DNA: TGTGCCAGCAGCCTGACACAGGGGGCGGGCGATCAGCCCCAGCATTTT.

The chain has TRBV6-8 and TRBJ2-5; 12 bases line up with TRBD2. The J call is in doubt because the DNA end fits TRBJ2-7 better. Germline CDR1 MNHGY, CDR2 SAAAGT. This CDR3 is 18 amino acids long. As DNA, the CDR3 is TGTGCCAGCAGTCCTCCCGGGACTAGCGGGTCGCCCCGCTACGAGCAGTACTTC. Its protein is CASSPPGTSGSPRYEQYF.

This clone was found once. The chain carries TRBV30 and TRBJ2-7; D not certain. The germline gives CDR1 GTSNPN, CDR2 SVGIG (reference sequence). The CDR3 is 13 amino acids. Trimming took 2 bases from V and 6 from J, leaving 14 bases between them. This CDR3 reads CAWSMAPRSEQYF. DNA of the CDR3: TGTGCCTGGAGTATGGCTCCCCGGAGCGAGCAGTACTTC.

The V gene is TRBV7-9, the J gene TRBJ2-6, with TRBD1 matching over 8 bases. The CDR3 has 19 amino acids. Trimming at V came to 2 bases and at J to 0 bases, leaving 9 bases not matched to a gene. Germline-derived CDR1 and CDR2 are SEHNR and FQNEAQ (reference sequence). CDR3 loop: CASSLWGQGADSGANVLTF. The CDR3 DNA reads as TGTGCCAGCAGCTTATGGGGTCAGGGGGCCGACTCTGGGGCCAACGTCCTGACTTTC.

V usage is TRBV18 and J usage is TRBJ2-5, with TRBD2 matching over 9 bases. CDR1 and CDR2 (germline): KGHSH, LQKENI. The CDR3 is made up of 17 amino acids. V shed 2 bases and J 4 bases; nucleotides not matched to a gene: 11. Written as DNA, the CDR3 is TGTGCCAGCTCACCAGATGTGTCTAGCGGGATCAGAGAGACCCAGTACTTC. Its translation: CASSPDVSSGIRETQYF.

This clone was counted once. The V call is TRBV4-2, the J call TRBJ2-7; the match to TRBD2 covers 7 bases. The V segment lost 0 bases and the J segment 2 bases; nucleotides outside the gene matches: 10. Germline-derived CDR1 and CDR2 are LGHNA and YNFKEQ. This CDR3 has 17 residues. The CDR3 sequence is CASSQEEGGDGAYEQYF. CDR3 DNA sequence: TGTGCCAGCAGCCAAGAGGAGGGAGGGGACGGAGCCTACGAGCAGTACTTC.

The gene calls are TRBV30 and TRBJ2-1, with D tentatively TRBD1 (5 bases). V was shortened by 0 bases and J by 8 bases, with 11 bases between the two germline ends. This CDR3 is built from 13 residues. Germline CDR1 and CDR2: GTSNPN and SVGIG (reference sequence). The CDR3 nucleotides read TGTGCCTGGAGTGTAGACAGTGGGGATGAGCAGTTCTTC. Translated: CAWSVDSGDEQFF. Full variable domain (outside the CDR3, taken from reference TRBV30 and TRBJ2-1): SQTIHQWPATLVQPVGSPLSLECTVEGTSNPNLYWYRQAAGRGLQLLFYSVGIGQISSEVPQNLSASRPQDRQFILSSKKLLLSDSGFYLCAWSVDSGDEQFFGPGTRLTVL.

The genes are TRBV19 and TRBJ2-7; 9 bases match TRBD2. The CDR3 extends over 15 amino acids. Germline CDR1 reads LNHDA; CDR2 reads SQIVND (reference sequence). J gave up 2 bases and V 3 bases, and 5 bases lay outside the gene matches. Written as DNA, the CDR3 is TGTGCCAGTAGTATTAGCGGGAGTAGCACCTACGAGCAGTACTTC. This translates into CASSISGSSTYEQYF.

The V gene is TRBV28, the J gene TRBJ1-2, with 10 nucleotides matching TRBD1. CDR1 and CDR2 (germline): MDHEN, SYDVKM. The CDR3 consists of 15 residues. The V and J ends lost 6 bases and 9 bases, in that order; junction bases with no gene match: 13. The CDR3 nucleotides read TGTGCCAGCAGACCCGGGGGACAGGGGAAGATCAGCTACACCTTC. It specifies CASRPGGQGKISYTF.

The chain joins TRBV2 to TRBJ1-1; tentatively, D is TRBD1 (5 bases). V shed 1 base and J shed 7 bases, with 7 bases lying between them. The germline V gene has CDR1 SNHLY and CDR2 FYNNEI. The CDR3 is 12 amino acids. The CDR3 DNA reads TGTGCCAGCAGTGAAGACAGGTTTGAAGCTTTCTTT. This encodes CASSEDRFEAFF.

The chain uses TRBV11-1 and TRBJ2-1; TRBD2 matches at 15 bases. The germline gives CDR1 SGHAT, CDR2 FQDESV (reference sequence). This CDR3 region has 16 residues. With 6 bases clipped from V and 4 bases from J, the junction kept 4 bases outside the gene matches. DNA of the CDR3: TGTGCCAGCAGTTCCGGGACTAGCGGGAGGTACAATGAGCAGTTCTTC. Translating it yields CASSSGTSGRYNEQFF.

This CDR3 reads CASTLAGGTGELFF. Written as DNA, the CDR3 is TGTGCCAGCACACTAGCGGGAGGGACCGGGGAGCTGTTTTTT. The V and J genes are TRBV2 and TRBJ2-2; 13 bases agree with TRBD2. V shed 7 bases, J shed 5 bases, and the junction held 1 base outside the gene matches. The CDR3 runs to 14 residues. Germline V gives CDR1 SNHLY, CDR2 FYNNEI.

A remark on this clone: Relative to the germline gene, one junction end is altered; a read error may explain this. The rearrangement joins TRBV29-1 to TRBJ2-6, with 7 bases that match TRBD2. Germline V lookup: CDR1 SQVTM, CDR2 ANQGSEA. CDR3 size: 15 residues. The CDR3: CSVVRGEGGANGLTF. The CDR3, as DNA: TGCAGCGTTGTAAGAGGGGAGGGTGGGGCCAACGGCCTGACTTTC.